This T cell receptor beta chain was captured in a study of vaccination and CD4 T cells after COVID-19. Sequencing of the DNA from cultured CD4+ T cells was carried out with the Oncomine TCR Beta short-read assay. TCRdb used MiXCR to reprocess the PCR reads, holding one entry per CDR3 protein. Among tens of thousands of distinct CDR3 sequences listed, 32% were seen once. This clonotype was seen a few times. Its antigen is not known. This CDR3 is built from 11 residues. Germline CDR1 reads SGHTS; CDR2 reads YDEGEE. Between the trimmed V and J ends, which lost 7 bases and 11 bases, there was a span of 13 bases. Time point denoted: late sampling 161 to 241 days after vaccination in three convalescent patients. Treatment here: approximately 9-day PBMC culture with coronavirus spike peptide pools or control peptides (ViraFEST assay).

The J gene is TRBJ2-1, the V gene TRBV5-8; TRBD2 might be the D (5 bases). The clonotype originates from a human donor who had recovered from COVID-19. The material sequenced was CD4+ T cells from blood, cultured in vitro, taken about 7 months after SARS-CoV-2 vaccination. CDR3 amino acids: CASSRGSKQFF. The CDR3 DNA reads TGTGCCAGCTCTCGAGGGAGTAAGCAGTTCTTC.